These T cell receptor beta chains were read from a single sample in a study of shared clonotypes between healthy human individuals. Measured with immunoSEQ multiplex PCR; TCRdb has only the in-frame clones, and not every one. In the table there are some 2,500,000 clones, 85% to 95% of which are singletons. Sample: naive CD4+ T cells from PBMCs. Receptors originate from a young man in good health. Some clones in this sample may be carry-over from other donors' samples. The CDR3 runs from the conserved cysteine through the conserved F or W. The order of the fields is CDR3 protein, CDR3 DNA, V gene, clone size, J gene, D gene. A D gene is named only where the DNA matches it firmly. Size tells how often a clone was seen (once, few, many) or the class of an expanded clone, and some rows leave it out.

CDR3: CASSQDRTYEQYF
DNA: TGCGCCAGCAGCCAAGATCGGACCTACGAGCAGTACTTC
V: TRBV4-3
size: .
J: TRBJ2-7
D: .

CDR3: CASRGQENQPQHF
DNA: TGTGCCAGTAGGGGACAGGAAAATCAGCCCCAGCATTTT
V: TRBV2
size: .
J: TRBJ1-5
D: TRBD1

CDR3: CASSIQGAGTDTQYF
DNA: TGCGCCAGCAGCATACAGGGGGCGGGCACAGATACGCAGTATTTT
V: TRBV5-1
size: .
J: TRBJ2-3
D: TRBD1

CDR3: CASRAPGYEQYF
DNA: TGCGCCAGTAGGGCCCCCGGTTACGAGCAGTACTTC
V: TRBV5-1
size: .
J: TRBJ2-7
D: .

CDR3: CASSFQMNTEAFF
DNA: TGTGCCAGCAGCTTTCAGATGAACACTGAAGCTTTCTTT
V: TRBV11-3
size: few
J: TRBJ1-1
D: .

CDR3: CASSGLAVATDTQYF
DNA: TGTGCCAGCAGTGGACTAGCGGTGGCCACAGATACGCAGTATTTT
V: TRBV6-1
size: .
J: TRBJ2-3
D: TRBD2

CDR3: CASSKGGTGGRDQPQHF
DNA: TGTGCCAGCAGCAAAGGGGGGACAGGGGGAAGAGATCAGCCCCAGCATTTT
V: TRBV21-1
size: .
J: TRBJ1-5
D: .

CDR3: CASSAPGTGPRQPQHF
DNA: TGTGCCAGCAGCGCGCCCGGGACAGGGCCCCGGCAGCCCCAGCATTTT
V: TRBV28
size: .
J: TRBJ1-5
D: TRBD1

CDR3: CASSDRTGGVYGYTF
DNA: TGTGCCAGCAGTGACAGGACAGGGGGCGTATATGGCTACACCTTC
V: TRBV6-6
size: .
J: TRBJ1-2
D: TRBD1

CDR3: CSASTANEQYF
DNA: TGCAGTGCTTCGACCGCTAACGAGCAGTACTTC
V: TRBV20-1
size: .
J: TRBJ2-7
D: .

CDR3: CASSPRWTSTSEQYF
DNA: TGTGCCAGCTCACCCCGGTGGACTAGTACGTCCGAGCAGTACTTC
V: TRBV18
size: .
J: TRBJ2-7
D: TRBD2

CDR3: CASSHGTALWKLFF
DNA: TGTGCCAGCAGCCACGGGACAGCCCTTTGGAAACTGTTTTTT
V: TRBV7-2
size: .
J: TRBJ1-4
D: TRBD1

CDR3: CASSFGQGTRDGYTF
DNA: TGTGCCAGCAGCTTTGGCCAGGGGACAAGGGATGGCTACACCTTC
V: TRBV5-4
size: .
J: TRBJ1-2
D: .

CDR3: CASTRGTLRTGELFF
DNA: TGTGCCAGCACCAGGGGGACCCTACGCACCGGGGAGCTGTTTTTT
V: TRBV6-1
size: .
J: TRBJ2-2
D: TRBD1

CDR3: CASSPSTGAGKFF
DNA: TGTGCCAGCAGCCCTTCAACGGGGGCTGGGAAGTTCTTC
V: TRBV4-2
size: .
J: TRBJ2-1
D: .

CDR3: CASSLAGQGPGYGYTF
DNA: TGTGCCAGCAGCTTAGCGGGACAGGGGCCGGGTTATGGCTACACCTTC
V: TRBV7-9
size: .
J: TRBJ1-2
D: TRBD1

CDR3: CASSYRDSNGYTF
DNA: TGTGCCAGCAGTTACCGGGACAGTAATGGCTACACCTTC
V: TRBV28
size: .
J: TRBJ1-2
D: TRBD1

CDR3: CASSVGVNTEAFF
DNA: TGCGCCAGCAGCGTGGGGGTGAACACTGAAGCTTTCTTT
V: TRBV10-2
size: .
J: TRBJ1-1
D: .

CDR3: CASTRGFSGNTIYF
DNA: TGTGCCAGCACACGAGGGTTCTCTGGAAACACCATATATTTT
V: TRBV6-6
size: .
J: TRBJ1-3
D: .

CDR3: CASSQAPAGGLNQPQHF
DNA: TGCGCCAGCAGCCAGGCACCGGCAGGGGGCCTCAATCAGCCCCAGCATTTT
V: TRBV4-1
size: .
J: TRBJ1-5
D: TRBD1

CDR3: CASSQDLWTAYEQYF
DNA: TGTGCCAGCAGCCAAGATCTGTGGACGGCATACGAGCAGTACTTC
V: TRBV4-2
size: .
J: TRBJ2-7
D: .

CDR3: CASSLGGSQLDYTF
DNA: TGTGCCAGCAGCTTAGGGGGCAGCCAACTGGACTACACCTTC
V: TRBV7-9
size: .
J: TRBJ1-2
D: .

CDR3: CASSRGQGGSLDTQYF
DNA: TGTGCCAGTAGTAGGGGACAGGGAGGGTCTCTGGATACGCAGTATTTT
V: TRBV19
size: .
J: TRBJ2-3
D: TRBD1

CDR3: CASGPGLAGGHTGELFF
DNA: TGTGCTAGTGGCCCGGGACTAGCGGGAGGGCATACCGGGGAGCTGTTTTTT
V: TRBV12-5
size: .
J: TRBJ2-2
D: TRBD2

CDR3: CASSQGLAGGDYGYTF
DNA: TGCGCCAGCAGCCAAGGTCTGGCAGGGGGTGACTATGGCTACACCTTC
V: TRBV4-1
size: .
J: TRBJ1-2
D: TRBD1

CDR3: CSVADRGPHGNTIYF
DNA: TGCAGCGTAGCCGACAGGGGGCCTCATGGAAACACCATATATTTT
V: TRBV29-1
size: .
J: TRBJ1-3
D: TRBD1

CDR3: CASSLRGQSGNEQFF
DNA: TGTGCCAGCAGCCTAAGGGGACAGTCAGGGAATGAGCAGTTCTTC
V: TRBV28
size: .
J: TRBJ2-1
D: TRBD1

CDR3: CASAWGMDYGYTF
DNA: TGTGCCAGTGCGTGGGGGATGGACTATGGCTACACCTTC
V: TRBV28
size: .
J: TRBJ1-2
D: .

CDR3: CASSLQTGVNYGYTF
DNA: TGTGCCAGCAGTTTGCAGACAGGGGTTAACTATGGCTACACCTTC
V: TRBV28
size: .
J: TRBJ1-2
D: TRBD1

CDR3: CASSRLKTSSYEQYF
DNA: TGTGCCAGCAGCCGCCTAAAGACTAGCTCCTACGAGCAGTACTTC
V: TRBV6-6
size: .
J: TRBJ2-7
D: .

CDR3: CASSQTGTDYGYTF
DNA: TGCGCCAGCAGCCAAACCGGGACAGATTATGGCTACACCTTC
V: TRBV5-1
size: .
J: TRBJ1-2
D: TRBD1

CDR3: CASSLRDYEQYF
DNA: TGTGCCAGCAGTTTAAGGGACTACGAGCAGTACTTC
V: TRBV28
size: .
J: TRBJ2-7
D: .

CDR3: CASSLRGISYEQYF
DNA: TGTGCCAGCAGCCTGAGGGGGATCTCCTACGAGCAGTACTTC
V: TRBV5-6
size: .
J: TRBJ2-7
D: .

CDR3: CASSGVGAGGIDTQYF
DNA: TGTGCCAGCAGCGGGGTCGGAGCGGGGGGCATAGATACGCAGTATTTT
V: TRBV7-2
size: .
J: TRBJ2-3
D: TRBD2

CDR3: CSATRTGTEGF
DNA: TGCAGTGCTACAAGAACCGGGACAGAAGGCTTC
V: TRBV20-1
size: once
J: TRBJ2-7
D: TRBD1

CDR3: CASSSYSGGETQYF
DNA: TGTGCCAGCAGTTCGTATAGCGGGGGAGAGACCCAGTACTTC
V: TRBV28
size: .
J: TRBJ2-5
D: TRBD2

CDR3: CASSLVTAAYGYTF
DNA: TGTGCCAGCAGTTTAGTAACAGCAGCCTATGGCTACACCTTC
V: TRBV28
size: once
J: TRBJ1-2
D: .

CDR3: CASSLLGTDTQYF
DNA: TGTGCCAGCAGCTTACTAGGGACAGATACGCAGTATTTT
V: TRBV7-2
size: .
J: TRBJ2-3
D: .

CDR3: CASSSPGLAGAKTYNEQFF
DNA: TGTGCCAGCAGCTCCCCGGGACTAGCGGGAGCAAAGACCTACAATGAGCAGTTCTTC
V: TRBV5-4
size: .
J: TRBJ2-1
D: TRBD2

CDR3: CASSPGFTEAFF
DNA: TGTGCCAGCAGTCCAGGGTTCACTGAAGCTTTCTTT
V: TRBV6-5
size: .
J: TRBJ1-1
D: .

CDR3: CAWEKGGNQPQHF
DNA: TGTGCCTGGGAAAAAGGGGGGAATCAGCCCCAGCATTTT
V: TRBV30
size: once
J: TRBJ1-5
D: .

CDR3: CASSLAIAASGNTIYF
DNA: TGCGCCAGCAGCTTGGCCATTGCAGCCTCTGGAAACACCATATATTTT
V: TRBV5-1
size: .
J: TRBJ1-3
D: .

CDR3: CASSPVVQGQREQYF
DNA: TGTGCCAGCAGCCCGGTCGTACAGGGGCAACGCGAGCAGTACTTC
V: TRBV5-4
size: .
J: TRBJ2-7
D: TRBD1

CDR3: CASSESMGKGGNTIYF
DNA: TGCGCCAGCAGTGAGTCGATGGGTAAAGGTGGAAACACCATATATTTT
V: TRBV10-2
size: .
J: TRBJ1-3
D: .

CDR3: CASSLLGGELFF
DNA: TGTGCCAGCAGCTTACTCGGCGGGGAGCTGTTTTTT
V: TRBV7-3
size: .
J: TRBJ2-2
D: .

CDR3: CASSERDTQYF
DNA: TGTGCCAGCAGCGAGAGAGATACGCAGTATTTT
V: TRBV6-1
size: .
J: TRBJ2-3
D: .

CDR3: CASSSGGGPYEQYF
DNA: TGTGCCAGCAGCTCAGGGGGCGGACCCTACGAGCAGTACTTC
V: TRBV7-2
size: .
J: TRBJ2-7
D: TRBD1

CDR3: CASGQIQETQYF
DNA: TGTGCCAGTGGACAGATCCAAGAGACCCAGTACTTC
V: TRBV6-5
size: .
J: TRBJ2-5
D: .

CDR3: CASIIGGKAYEQYF
DNA: TGTGCCAGCATCATTGGCGGGAAAGCCTACGAGCAGTACTTC
V: TRBV2
size: .
J: TRBJ2-7
D: .

CDR3: CASSYRDSLNYGYTF
DNA: TGTGCCAGCAGTTACAGGGACAGCTTAAACTATGGCTACACCTTC
V: TRBV6-6
size: .
J: TRBJ1-2
D: TRBD1

CDR3: CASSLLRGSDEQFF
DNA: TGTGCCAGCAGTTTATTAAGGGGCTCGGATGAGCAGTTCTTC
V: TRBV27
size: .
J: TRBJ2-1
D: .

CDR3: CASKGTGRPEAFF
DNA: TGTGCCAGCAAGGGGACAGGGCGGCCTGAAGCTTTCTTT
V: TRBV28
size: .
J: TRBJ1-1
D: TRBD1

CDR3: CASRPTPGGYGYTF
DNA: TGTGCCAGCAGACCTACCCCGGGGGGCTATGGCTACACCTTC
V: TRBV28
size: .
J: TRBJ1-2
D: .

CDR3: CASSETVNYGYTF
DNA: TGTGCCAGCAGCGAAACAGTTAACTATGGCTACACCTTC
V: TRBV6-5
size: .
J: TRBJ1-2
D: .

CDR3: CASSTLGLPNTEAFF
DNA: TGTGCCAGCAGTACTCTTGGACTGCCGAACACTGAAGCTTTCTTT
V: TRBV27
size: .
J: TRBJ1-1
D: .

CDR3: CASRLGTGISGEQYF
DNA: TGTGCCAGCAGACTAGGGACAGGGATATCCGGGGAGCAGTACTTC
V: TRBV5-4
size: .
J: TRBJ2-7
D: TRBD1

CDR3: CASRTTGTAYEQYF
DNA: TGTGCCAGCAGGACTACCGGGACAGCCTACGAGCAGTACTTC
V: TRBV2
size: .
J: TRBJ2-7
D: TRBD1

CDR3: CATSRGGVNYGYTF
DNA: TGTGCCACCAGCAGGGGGGGGGTTAACTATGGCTACACCTTC
V: TRBV15
size: .
J: TRBJ1-2
D: .

CDR3: CASSLGGQAEQYF
DNA: TGTGCCAGCAGCTTAGGTGGGCAGGCCGAGCAGTACTTC
V: TRBV7-7
size: .
J: TRBJ2-7
D: .